The T cell receptor (beta chain) described here comes from a study of blood T cell repertoires in COVID-19. The CDR3 contains 14 residues. V lost 2 bases to trimming and J lost 6 bases; unmatched junction nucleotides: 5. Per the germline V gene, CDR1 is SGHVS and CDR2 is FNYEAQ. In the authors' methods: From reference gene primer amplification, estimates of nucleated cell counts were derived. Sequenced by immunoSEQ multiplex PCR; TCRdb stores in-frame clones only, minus some. V, J and clone size are those of that table, while D and trimming were read from the DNA. This repertoire shows hundreds of thousands of clones, about 87% found once; its top ten account for 0.95% to 1.5%.

The sample was PBMCs or T cells enriched from blood (not recorded which). This chain links TRBV7-6 with TRBJ2-7; 9 positions agree with TRBD2. The TCR sequence derives from a man aged 30-40 years who had recovered from COVID-19. The CDR3 coding sequence is TGTGCCAGCAGCTTATGGCGGGGGGGAGGCGAGCAGTACTTC. This codes for CASSLWRGGGEQYF.